A selection of T cell receptor beta chains follows, all from one sample in a study of glioma-infiltrating T cells after dendritic cell vaccination. The table came from immunoSEQ multiplex PCR; TCRdb's copy has only in-frame clones and leaves some out. The sample records about 82,000 clones, 80% to 90% being singletons. The sample here was blood, taken before dendritic cell vaccination. The receptor source for this set is a human donor with glioblastoma. The CDR3 runs from the conserved cysteine through the conserved F or W. The D gene is left open where the match is weak. Expanded clones get a size class; other rows say once, few or many, or leave the size out.

DNA: TGTGCCATCAGTGAGTTGGAGGGGAACACCGGGGAGCTGTTTTTT
CDR3: CAISELEGNTGELFF
size: .
J: TRBJ2-2
V: TRBV10-3
D: .

DNA: TGTGCCAGCAGCCAAGATCTCGGCAGGGTCCAATACGAGCAGTACTTC
CDR3: CASSQDLGRVQYEQYF
size: .
J: TRBJ2-7
V: TRBV14
D: .

DNA: TGTGCCACCAGCAGAGAGGCTGGTTTCTACGAGCAGTACTTC
CDR3: CATSREAGFYEQYF
size: .
J: TRBJ2-7
V: TRBV15
D: .

DNA: TGCGCCAGCAGCTTGGGGGGGACAGGGGATGGCTACACCTTC
CDR3: CASSLGGTGDGYTF
size: .
J: TRBJ1-2
V: TRBV5-1
D: TRBD1

DNA: TGTGCCAGCCGCAGACAGGGGACCAATGAGCAGTTCTTC
CDR3: CASRRQGTNEQFF
size: .
J: TRBJ2-1
V: TRBV6-4
D: TRBD1

DNA: TGTGCCAGCAGGCGAGGAGGGGGCGCGGAAAAACTGTTTTTT
CDR3: CASRRGGGAEKLFF
size: .
J: TRBJ1-4
V: TRBV6-5
D: TRBD1

DNA: TGTGCCAGCAGCCCGAGGACAGGACAGCAAGAGACCCAGTACTTC
CDR3: CASSPRTGQQETQYF
size: .
J: TRBJ2-5
V: TRBV4-2
D: TRBD1

DNA: TGTGCCAGCAGCTTCTCGGGGGGGTCCTACAATGAGCAGTTCTTC
CDR3: CASSFSGGSYNEQFF
size: .
J: TRBJ2-1
V: TRBV13
D: TRBD2

DNA: TGTGCCAGCACCCTCGGGTCAGGGGACTATGGCTACACCTTC
CDR3: CASTLGSGDYGYTF
size: once
J: TRBJ1-2
V: TRBV5-4
D: .

DNA: TGCGCCAGCAGCTTGGACAGGGAAGCTTTCTTT
CDR3: CASSLDREAFF
size: .
J: TRBJ1-1
V: TRBV5-1
D: .

DNA: TGTGCCAGCAGCCAGGGACAGACGAGCTACGAGCAGTACTTC
CDR3: CASSQGQTSYEQYF
size: .
J: TRBJ2-7
V: TRBV5-5
D: TRBD1

DNA: TGTGCCAGCAGAGGAAGCGCCGATGGCTACACCTTC
CDR3: CASRGSADGYTF
size: .
J: TRBJ1-2
V: TRBV7-9
D: .

DNA: TGTGCCAGCAGTGAAGGCCGGGGGGGAGAGACCCAGTACTTC
CDR3: CASSEGRGGETQYF
size: .
J: TRBJ2-5
V: TRBV2
D: TRBD2

DNA: TGTGCCAGCGGGCAGGCGGGGGGGCATGAGCAGTTCTTC
CDR3: CASGQAGGHEQFF
size: .
J: TRBJ2-1
V: TRBV2
D: TRBD2

DNA: TGTGCCAGCAGTGAAGGGAGGCCGGGACAGGTTATGAACACTGAAGCTTTCTTT
CDR3: CASSEGRPGQVMNTEAFF
size: .
J: TRBJ1-1
V: TRBV6-1
D: TRBD1

DNA: TGTGCCAGCAGCGTTCAGGAATACAATGAGCAGTTCTTC
CDR3: CASSVQEYNEQFF
size: once
J: TRBJ2-1
V: TRBV9
D: .

DNA: TGTGCCAGTAGTTCGACCGGGAGACGCGAGCAGTACTTC
CDR3: CASSSTGRREQYF
size: .
J: TRBJ2-7
V: TRBV19
D: .

DNA: TGTGCCAGCTCGAGGGGGGGGAGCACCGGGGAGCTGTTTTTT
CDR3: CASSRGGSTGELFF
size: .
J: TRBJ2-2
V: TRBV7-2
D: .

DNA: TGCGCCAGCACATCCCACCGAGGAGCGGAGTACAATGAGCAGTTCTTC
CDR3: CASTSHRGAEYNEQFF
size: .
J: TRBJ2-1
V: TRBV10-2
D: .

DNA: TGTGCCTGGAGTACCGGCCCAGGCCGGATGAACACTGAAGCTTTCTTT
CDR3: CAWSTGPGRMNTEAFF
size: .
J: TRBJ1-1
V: TRBV30
D: .

DNA: TGTGCCAGCAGCTTAGCGAGGACAGCCACAAACTATGGCTACACCTTC
CDR3: CASSLARTATNYGYTF
size: .
J: TRBJ1-2
V: TRBV11-2
D: .

DNA: TGCGCCAGCAGCTTGGCCAAGAAATCGTCGGGACAGGGTTTTTACGAGCAGTACTTC
CDR3: CASSLAKKSSGQGFYEQYF
size: .
J: TRBJ2-7
V: TRBV5-1
D: TRBD1

DNA: TGTGCCAGCAGTGCATTCCAAACCGGGGAGCTGTTTTTT
CDR3: CASSAFQTGELFF
size: .
J: TRBJ2-2
V: TRBV25-1
D: .

DNA: TGTGCCAGCAGCGCAGATGACAGGGGGCTTGAAGCTTTCTTT
CDR3: CASSADDRGLEAFF
size: .
J: TRBJ1-1
V: TRBV9
D: TRBD1

DNA: TGTGCCAGCAGGGATGCGAGGGTCGCGGGGTCGGACCGTGAAGCTTTCTTT
CDR3: CASRDARVAGSDREAFF
size: .
J: TRBJ1-1
V: TRBV2
D: .

DNA: TGTGCCAGCAGTGACCCGGGAGGCCGGACCCCTGGCTACACCTTC
CDR3: CASSDPGGRTPGYTF
size: .
J: TRBJ1-2
V: TRBV6-1
D: .

DNA: TGTGCCAGCAGCTTAGGGGTCTATGGCTACACCTTC
CDR3: CASSLGVYGYTF
size: .
J: TRBJ1-2
V: TRBV5-5
D: .

DNA: TGTGCCAGCAGCTTAATAGGGGAACGAAATTCACCCCTCCACTTT
CDR3: CASSLIGERNSPLHF
size: once
J: TRBJ1-6
V: TRBV7-9
D: .

DNA: TGTGCCAGCAGCACCAACGACTGGCAAGAGACCCAGTACTTC
CDR3: CASSTNDWQETQYF
size: .
J: TRBJ2-5
V: TRBV7-9
D: .

DNA: TGTGCCAGCAGCTTGGCCAGCGTAAATTCACCCCTCCACTTT
CDR3: CASSLASVNSPLHF
size: .
J: TRBJ1-6
V: TRBV5-4
D: .

DNA: TGTGCCATCAGGGAAGGGACAGGAAGCACAGATACGCAGTATTTT
CDR3: CAIREGTGSTDTQYF
size: few
J: TRBJ2-3
V: TRBV10-3
D: TRBD1

DNA: TGTGCCAGCAGCCCCCCCGCGGGGGGTCCCACAGATACGCAGTATTTT
CDR3: CASSPPAGGPTDTQYF
size: .
J: TRBJ2-3
V: TRBV9
D: TRBD2

DNA: TGTGCCAGCAGTTACAGCAGGGAGGCTGAGCAGTTCTTC
CDR3: CASSYSREAEQFF
size: .
J: TRBJ2-1
V: TRBV6-5
D: .

DNA: TGTGCCAGCAGTACCCCGGGACTACCCCCGGAGACCCAGTACTTC
CDR3: CASSTPGLPPETQYF
size: .
J: TRBJ2-5
V: TRBV27
D: TRBD2

DNA: TGTGCCAGCAGCCCACAGGGGCCGGGCTATGGCTACACCTTC
CDR3: CASSPQGPGYGYTF
size: .
J: TRBJ1-2
V: TRBV6-1
D: TRBD1

DNA: TGTGCCAGCAGCCAACGGGGGGAGGAAACCGGGGAGCTGTTTTTT
CDR3: CASSQRGEETGELFF
size: few
J: TRBJ2-2
V: TRBV4-2
D: TRBD2

DNA: TGCGCCAGCAGTCCAGCGGCGGGGGCTGGTCAGCCCCAGCATTTT
CDR3: CASSPAAGAGQPQHF
size: .
J: TRBJ1-5
V: TRBV5-1
D: .

DNA: TGTGCTAGTGGTTCGAACTCCAGGGGGCCATCTGAAGCTTTCTTT
CDR3: CASGSNSRGPSEAFF
size: .
J: TRBJ1-1
V: TRBV12-5
D: TRBD1

DNA: TGCGCCAGCAGCAGGGACAGCACTAATGAAAAACTGTTTTTT
CDR3: CASSRDSTNEKLFF
size: once
J: TRBJ1-4
V: TRBV5-1
D: TRBD1

DNA: TGCGCCAGCAGCCAAGCCCACTTAGGGCAGGGAACCCACTACGAGCAGTACTTC
CDR3: CASSQAHLGQGTHYEQYF
size: .
J: TRBJ2-7
V: TRBV4-1
D: .

DNA: TGTGCCAGCACTGGGGGGACCTACGAGCAGTACTTC
CDR3: CASTGGTYEQYF
size: .
J: TRBJ2-7
V: TRBV2
D: .

DNA: TGTGCCAGCAGCTTTTACAGGGACAGGAACACTGAAGCTTTCTTT
CDR3: CASSFYRDRNTEAFF
size: .
J: TRBJ1-1
V: TRBV7-9
D: TRBD1

DNA: TGTGCCAGCAGCGTAGGGCCTGGGGGGGAGCAGTACTTC
CDR3: CASSVGPGGEQYF
size: .
J: TRBJ2-7
V: TRBV9
D: .

DNA: TGTGCCAGCAGTGAACACGGGGGAGACGGAAACACCATATATTTT
CDR3: CASSEHGGDGNTIYF
size: .
J: TRBJ1-3
V: TRBV6-1
D: .

DNA: TGCGCCAGCCGTCAGGGGAAGGGGTTTTGGGGCTACACCTTC
CDR3: CASRQGKGFWGYTF
size: few
J: TRBJ1-2
V: TRBV4-1
D: .

DNA: TGTGCCAGCAGCCCTGGACAGCGCATGAACACTGAAGCTTTCTTT
CDR3: CASSPGQRMNTEAFF
size: once
J: TRBJ1-1
V: TRBV28
D: .

DNA: TGCGCCAGCAGCAGCGGGACGCGGCAAGAGACCCAGTACTTC
CDR3: CASSSGTRQETQYF
size: .
J: TRBJ2-5
V: TRBV10-1
D: TRBD2

DNA: TGTGCCAGCAGCTTAAGGCCAGGAACCTACAATCAGCCCCAGCATTTT
CDR3: CASSLRPGTYNQPQHF
size: .
J: TRBJ1-5
V: TRBV5-8
D: .

DNA: TGTGCCAGCAGCCCCGGGACAGGGGGCTATGGCTACACCTTC
CDR3: CASSPGTGGYGYTF
size: .
J: TRBJ1-2
V: TRBV7-8
D: TRBD1

DNA: TGCGCCAGCAAGTCCCTTCGGACTACACTCACCGGGGAGCTGTTTTTT
CDR3: CASKSLRTTLTGELFF
size: .
J: TRBJ2-2
V: TRBV5-1
D: .

DNA: TGTGCCAGCAGCGAGACAAGCTATGGCTACACCTTC
CDR3: CASSETSYGYTF
size: .
J: TRBJ1-2
V: TRBV5-4
D: .

DNA: TGTGCCAGCAGTTACTCGGGCAGCAACTATGGCTACACCTTC
CDR3: CASSYSGSNYGYTF
size: .
J: TRBJ1-2
V: TRBV6-5
D: .

DNA: TGTGCCAGCAGCTTAGTCCCAGCGGGAGGACCTGAGCAGTTCTTC
CDR3: CASSLVPAGGPEQFF
size: few
J: TRBJ2-1
V: TRBV7-9
D: TRBD2

DNA: TGTGCCACCAGCAGAGGGCCAGGGGATGAGCAGTTCTTC
CDR3: CATSRGPGDEQFF
size: .
J: TRBJ2-1
V: TRBV15
D: .

DNA: TGTGCCAGCTCACCTCTGGGGACAGGCCACACCGGGGAGCTGTTTTTT
CDR3: CASSPLGTGHTGELFF
size: .
J: TRBJ2-2
V: TRBV18
D: TRBD1

DNA: TGTGCCAGCAGCTCACAGACAGGTAACACTGAAGCTTTCTTT
CDR3: CASSSQTGNTEAFF
size: .
J: TRBJ1-1
V: TRBV11-2
D: .

DNA: TGTGCCAGCAGACCGACGACAGGGGCTCGTTCCGGGGAGCTGTTTTTT
CDR3: CASRPTTGARSGELFF
size: .
J: TRBJ2-2
V: TRBV2
D: TRBD1

DNA: TGCGCCAGCAGCCAAGGTTTGCGGGAGCAAAATGAGCAGTTCTTC
CDR3: CASSQGLREQNEQFF
size: .
J: TRBJ2-1
V: TRBV4-1
D: TRBD2

DNA: TGTGCCAGCAGTGACCAGACAGGGATGAACACTGAAGCTTTCTTT
CDR3: CASSDQTGMNTEAFF
size: .
J: TRBJ1-1
V: TRBV6-1
D: TRBD1

DNA: TGTGCCAGCAGCTTTGGGCAAGCCAACACTGAAGCTTTCTTT
CDR3: CASSFGQANTEAFF
size: .
J: TRBJ1-1
V: TRBV7-9
D: .